This TCR beta chain was captured in a study of T cells after posttransplantation cyclophosphamide. General observations from the study: Later post-transplant blood repertoires were often dominated by donor CD8+ memory clones. Recipient CMV seropositivity and CMV reactivation strongly tracked TRB clonality.

Points on this clone: As yet, its antigen is unknown.

Clones were sequenced by immunoSEQ multiplex PCR, and TCRdb holds only the in-frame ones, with some missing. Of approximately 18,000 clones listed, approximately 87% are singletons. J gave up 3 bases and V 5 bases, and 6 bases lay outside the gene matches. CDR1 MDHEN and CDR2 SYDVKM come from the germline V gene. The length of the CDR3 is 16 residues. Sequenced sample: memory CD4+ T cells sorted from blood. This clonotype originated in a young man in good health and a related stem cell transplant donor. The chain joins TRBV28 to TRBJ2-2; 10 bases map to TRBD2. CDR3 nucleotides: TGTGCCAGCAGTCCGGGACTAGCGCGGTACACCGGGGAGCTGTTTTTT. This sequence encodes CASSPGLARYTGELFF.